The 8 T cell receptor beta chains below all came from one sample that was sequenced in a study of blood T cell repertoires in COVID-19. Clones were sequenced by immunoSEQ multiplex PCR, and TCRdb holds only the in-frame ones, with some missing. The top ten hold 2% to 2.5% of the sample, which has 240,000 or so clones, roughly 82% seen once. The specimen sequenced was PBMCs or T cells enriched from blood (not recorded which). These receptors originate from a woman between 45 and 65 years old who had recovered from COVID-19.

The chain has TRBV4-3 and TRBJ1-3; no firm D call. This CDR3 contains 15 residues. Germline V gene sequence: CDR1 LGHNA, CDR2 YSLEER. Trimming cost V 3 bases and J 2 bases, with 11 bases left between them. CDR3 DNA: TGCGCCAGCAGCCAGGACGAGGGAACTGGAAACACCATATATTTT. This codes for CASSQDEGTGNTIYF.

This chain joins TRBV11-3 and TRBJ2-1; 10 bases fit TRBD2. The CDR3 consists of 13 residues. CDR1 and CDR2 from the germline V gene are SGHNT and YENEEA. Trimming removed 1 base from V and 10 bases from J; junction bases left unmatched: 1. CDR3 coding DNA: TGTGCCAGCAGCTTAGCTAGCGGGGGCGAGCAGTTCTTC. It encodes CASSLASGGEQFF.

The chain joins TRBV28 to TRBJ1-2; 8 bases are a match to TRBD1. Germline-derived CDR1 and CDR2 are MDHEN and SYDVKM. This CDR3 region has 15 residues. J was trimmed by 5 bases and V by 5 bases; bases with no gene match: 10. CDR3 region: CASSISGTGGYGYTF. CDR3 DNA sequence: TGTGCCAGCAGTATCTCCGGGACAGGCGGGTATGGCTACACCTTC.

The gene calls are TRBV4-2 and TRBJ1-1, with D uncertain. The germline V and J ends were trimmed by 7 bases and 1 base, with 7 bases remaining between them. The germline V gene has CDR1 LGHNA and CDR2 YNFKEQ. The CDR3 extends over 12 amino acids. CDR3 in amino acids: CASKPPNTEAFF. The CDR3 DNA sequence: TGTGCCAGCAAGCCCCCGAACACTGAAGCTTTCTTT.

The chain joins TRBV5-4 to TRBJ2-3; 11 bases agree with TRBD2. Trimming took 2 bases from V and 8 from J; bases not matched to a gene: 7. The V gene's germline CDR1 is SGHNT and CDR2 YYREEE (reference sequence). The CDR3 totals 15 residues. In nucleotides, the CDR3 is TGTGCCAGCAGCTTTATAGCGGGGGGGCACGTTACGCAGTATTTT. This translates into CASSFIAGGHVTQYF.

This clone came up a few times. The sample contains more than one DNA sequence encoding this CDR3. The chain recombines TRBV24-1 with TRBJ2-3; no clear D. Germline V lookup: CDR1 KGHDR, CDR2 SFDVKD. Trimming pared 2 bases from V and 0 bases from J, leaving 2 bases between. The CDR3 has 13 residues. The chain's CDR3 is CATSDSSTDTQYF. The CDR3 region has the DNA TGTGCCACCAGTGATTCTAGCACAGATACGCAGTATTTT.

This clone was picked up one time. This chain links TRBV6-5 with TRBJ1-3; D unclear. Germline CDR1 and CDR2: MNHEY and SVGAGI. The V and J ends lost 4 bases and 0 bases respectively, with 10 bases between them. The CDR3 runs to 15 residues. CDR3 nucleotide sequence: TGTGCCAGCAGTTTATTGGAGGGCTCTGGAAACACCATATATTTT. Translation gives CASSLLEGSGNTIYF.

This sequence joins TRBV2 and TRBJ1-3; D call uncertain. Germline loops: CDR1 SNHLY, CDR2 FYNNEI. The CDR3 totals 16 residues. V lost 6 bases and J 0 bases, leaving 15 bases between the germline ends. The CDR3 loop reads CASRGLEGSSGNTIYF. The CDR3 DNA is TGTGCCAGCAGGGGGTTGGAAGGGAGCTCTGGAAACACCATATATTTT. Supplemented by reference TRBV2 and TRBJ1-3, the full variable domain reads EPEVTQTPSHQVTQMGQEVILRCVPISNHLYFYWYRQILGQKVEFLVSFYNNEISEKSEIFDDQFSVERPDGSNFTLKIRSTKLEDSAMYFCASRGLEGSSGNTIYFGEGSWLTVV.